This T cell receptor beta chain derives from a study of blood T cell repertoires in COVID-19. The wider study: Material from acute and convalescent COVID-19 was sourced from the United States, Italy and Spain. PBMCs, B-cell-depleted T cells, or T cells provided the cDNA or gDNA that made up the material.

This CDR3 spans 16 amino acids. Germline values: CDR1 SGHTS, CDR2 YDEGEE. V lost 1 base, J lost 0 bases, and 11 bases lay in between. A single count supports this clone. Seattle-derived patients entered the study during active infection and were followed longitudinally. In the study's own analysis: Amplification with reference gene primers provided the estimates of nucleated cell counts. The protocol was immunoSEQ multiplex PCR, while the TCRdb copy is restricted to in-frame clones and leaves out a portion. The DNA gave D and trimming, while V, J and clone size come from that table. The table has about 82,000 clones, 78% seen once; the top ten hold around 34%.

The source is a man between 60 and 75 years old with COVID-19, enrolled during active disease. Specimen: peripheral blood. J is TRBJ1-3 and V is TRBV5-8; TRBD1 might be the D (6 bases). The DNA for the CDR3 is TGTGCCAGCAGCTTGTGGGACATGCTCTCTGGAAACACCATATATTTT. Residues: CASSLWDMLSGNTIYF.